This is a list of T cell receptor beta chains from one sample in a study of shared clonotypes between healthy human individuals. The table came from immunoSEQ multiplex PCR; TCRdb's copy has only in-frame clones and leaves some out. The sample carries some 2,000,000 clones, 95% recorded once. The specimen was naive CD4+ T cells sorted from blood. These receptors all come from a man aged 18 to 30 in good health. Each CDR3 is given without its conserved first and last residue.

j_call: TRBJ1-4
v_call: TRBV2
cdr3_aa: ASGMRLGEKLF

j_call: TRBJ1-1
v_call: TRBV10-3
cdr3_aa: AIRDRLENTEAF

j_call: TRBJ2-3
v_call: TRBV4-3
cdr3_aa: ASSLRGLAGGSITDTQY

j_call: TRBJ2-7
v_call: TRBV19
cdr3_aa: ASSIEVAAHPYEQY

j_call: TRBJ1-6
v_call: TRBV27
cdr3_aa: ASSLRQGGSPLH

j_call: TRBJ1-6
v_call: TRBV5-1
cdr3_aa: ASSLEGRDNSPLH

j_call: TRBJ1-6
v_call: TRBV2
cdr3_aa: ASRDRGNSPLH

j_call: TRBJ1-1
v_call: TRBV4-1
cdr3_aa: ASSQAQSVITEAF

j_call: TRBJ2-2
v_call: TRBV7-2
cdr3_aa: ASSLARLVGGTGELF

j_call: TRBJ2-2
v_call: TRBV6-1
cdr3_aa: ASKDTGELF

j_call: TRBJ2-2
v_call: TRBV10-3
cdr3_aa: AISDYGFPGELF

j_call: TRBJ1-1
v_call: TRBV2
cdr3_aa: ASSETRLEAF

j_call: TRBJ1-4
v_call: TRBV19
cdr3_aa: ASNSPQARGEKLF

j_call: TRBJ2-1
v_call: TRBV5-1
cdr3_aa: ASSPRTAPYNEQF

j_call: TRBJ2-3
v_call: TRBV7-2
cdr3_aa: ASSYATDTQY

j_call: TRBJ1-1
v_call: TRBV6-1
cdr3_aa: ASSEHAGQDTEAF

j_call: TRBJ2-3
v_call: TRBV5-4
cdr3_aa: ASSLGSGAISDTQY

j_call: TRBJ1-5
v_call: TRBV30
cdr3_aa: AWSLQGNQPQH

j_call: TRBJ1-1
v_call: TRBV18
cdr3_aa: ASSPTTGHTEAF

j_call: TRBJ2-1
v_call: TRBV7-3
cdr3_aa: ASSPTVQGNEQF

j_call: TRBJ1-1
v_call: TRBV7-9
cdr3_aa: ASTPLNTEAF

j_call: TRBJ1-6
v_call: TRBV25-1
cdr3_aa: ASGRSGGNSPLH

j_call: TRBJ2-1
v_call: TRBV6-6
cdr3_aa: ASTGVAAARTIEQF

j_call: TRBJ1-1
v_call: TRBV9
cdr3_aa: ASSSALTRNTEAF

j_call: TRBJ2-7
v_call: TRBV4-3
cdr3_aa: ASSQDLAGTPYEQY

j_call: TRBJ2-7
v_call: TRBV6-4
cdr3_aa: ASSPLSEQY

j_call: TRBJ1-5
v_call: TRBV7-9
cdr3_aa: ASSSDGNQPQH

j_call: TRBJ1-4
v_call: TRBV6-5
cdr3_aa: ASSYGFTNEKLF

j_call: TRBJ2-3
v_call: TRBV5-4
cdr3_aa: ASSLALAGGPMGVGDTQY

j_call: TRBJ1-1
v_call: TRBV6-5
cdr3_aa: ASSYREENTEAF

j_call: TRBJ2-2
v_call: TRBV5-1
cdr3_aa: ASSQGHRGGELF

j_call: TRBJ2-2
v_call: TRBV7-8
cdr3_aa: ASSFRAETGELF

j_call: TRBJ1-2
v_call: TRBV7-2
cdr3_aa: ASSLNHPKFEEGYT

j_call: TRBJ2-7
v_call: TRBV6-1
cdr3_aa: ASKMGISYEQY

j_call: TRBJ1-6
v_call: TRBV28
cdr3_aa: ASSPTTGDNSPLH

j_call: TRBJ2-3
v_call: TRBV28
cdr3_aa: ASTESGGSTDTQY

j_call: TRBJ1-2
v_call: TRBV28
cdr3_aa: ATDSRESNYGYT

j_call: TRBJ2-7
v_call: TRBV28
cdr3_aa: ASSLRAILHEQY

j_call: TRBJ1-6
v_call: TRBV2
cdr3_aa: ASSDEQGASPLH

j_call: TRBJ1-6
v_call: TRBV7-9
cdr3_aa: ASSQNRGDSPLH

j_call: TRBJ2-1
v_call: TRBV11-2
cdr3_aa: ASSLDGGSYNEQF

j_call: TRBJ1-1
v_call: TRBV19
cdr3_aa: ASSMGQVSGEAF

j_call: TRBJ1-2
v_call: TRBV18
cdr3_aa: ASSPLDRATYGYT

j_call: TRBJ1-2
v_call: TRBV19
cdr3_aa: ASSAHREPNYGYT

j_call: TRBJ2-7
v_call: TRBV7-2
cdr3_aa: ASSLEGTISYEQY

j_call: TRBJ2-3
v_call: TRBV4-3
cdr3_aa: ASSQILAGLTDTQY